This T cell receptor (beta chain) was captured by sequencing in a study of OX40 agonist ivuxolimab in advanced cancers. Background on the study: It was ivuxolimab, an agonistic anti-OX40 (CD134) antibody, that patients were treated with. Ivuxolimab was administered intravenously to patients at 0.01 to 10 mg/kg every 2 weeks.

The CDR3 spans 13 residues. Germline CDR1 and CDR2: SGHAT and FQNNGV. With 3 bases removed from V and 6 bases from J, the gap between germline ends came to 9 bases. The protocol was immunoSEQ multiplex PCR, while the TCRdb copy is restricted to in-frame clones and leaves out a portion. The sample holds around 35,000 clones, under 90% seen once. Exclusion of a patient followed from autoimmune disease history or systemic immunosuppression. At cycle 4 day 1, cycle 7 day 1, and baseline, blood was sampled. Source: CD4+ or CD8+ T cells sorted from blood, taken in a trial of the OX40 agonist ivuxolimab. This TCR was recovered from an adult with an advanced solid tumor such as melanoma, head and neck, liver or kidney cancer. The chain recombines TRBV11-2 with TRBJ2-1; D might be TRBD1 or TRBD2, each matching 5 bases. The CDR3 DNA follows: TGTGCCAGCAGCTTTACCGGGGCCAATGAGCAGTTCTTC. Translated: CASSFTGANEQFF. Filled out from reference TRBV11-2 and TRBJ2-1, the complete variable domain reads EAGVAQSPRYKIIEKRQSVAFWCNPISGHATLYWYQQILGQGPKLLIQFQNNGVVDDSQLPKDRFSAERLKGVDSTLKIQPAKLEDSAVYLCASSFTGANEQFFGPGTRLTVL.